These 17 T cell receptor beta chains came from one sample sequenced in a study of T-cell memory formation after mild COVID-19 (dated by TCRdb to the early 2020s). The receptor library was made with 5' RACE. TCRdb records Illumina NovaSeq 6000 as the sequencer. The public reads were quality trimmed at Q25 with fastp and then assembled into clones with MiXCR by TCRdb, keeping productive beta chains. Each record represents a unique CDR3 protein, reported with the most common genes and DNA among its rows. The sample includes approximately 260,000 distinct CDR3 sequences, with over 15% observed a single time. Jointly, the top ten make up roughly 21% of the sample. The sample taken for sequencing was PBMCs or a T cell subset sorted from them (not recorded which). The origin of the receptors is a man younger than 30 who had mild COVID-19 (a few samples of this study predate the infection). The sample titles of this study are shuffled in the database, so cell type and time point are left out; the donor was told from shared clones.

The sample holds a few counts of this clonotype. This chain joins TRBV3-1 and TRBJ2-5; D not resolved. Trimming left V 3 bases short and J 2 bases short, with 7 bases between. This CDR3 spans 13 amino acids. Per the germline V gene, CDR1 is LGHDT and CDR2 is YNNKEL (reference sequence). This chain's CDR3 is CASSHSSQETQYF. The DNA for the CDR3 is TGTGCCAGCAGCCATTCTAGTCAAGAGACCCAGTACTTC.

The rearrangement links TRBV11-2 to TRBJ2-5; D remains unclear. CDR3 length: 15 residues. Germline CDR1 SGHAT, CDR2 FQNNGV. Trimming took 1 base from V and 3 from J, leaving 12 bases between them. The CDR3 bases are TGTGCCAGCAGCTTAGGTTTATCGGAAGAAGAGACCCAGTACTTC. It codes for CASSLGLSEEETQYF.

The J gene is TRBJ2-7, the V gene TRBV4-3, with D perhaps TRBD2 (6 bases). This CDR3 contains 12 residues. The ends were cut back, 8 bases at V and 5 bases at J, with 13 bases in the middle. Per germline, CDR1 LGHNA and CDR2 YSLEER. The CDR3 protein is CASDGGRNEQYV. Here the CDR3 DNA reads TGCGCCAGCGATGGGGGGAGAAACGAGCAGTACGTC.

This clonotype was seen at least ten times. This chain links TRBV4-3 with TRBJ2-1; 10 nucleotides match TRBD2. This CDR3 is built from 16 residues. Germline V gives CDR1 LGHNA, CDR2 YSLEER. With V trimmed by 0 bases and J by 6 bases, 5 bases remained unmatched. Written as DNA, the CDR3 is TGCGCCAGCAGCCAAGAGCTAGCGGGGGAAGGCAATGAGCAGTTCTTC. This encodes CASSQELAGEGNEQFF.

The V and J genes are TRBV7-2 and TRBJ2-2, with D possibly being TRBD1 or TRBD2 (7 bases each). Between the trimmed V and J ends, which lost 2 bases and 6 bases, there was a span of 13 bases. This CDR3 comprises 15 residues. Looked up from germline, CDR1 is SGHTA and CDR2 is FQGNSA. In nucleotides, the CDR3 is TGTGCCAGCAGCTTAAACAGGGGAGGGGCCGGGGAGCTGTTTTTT. It yields the protein CASSLNRGGAGELFF.

The chain links TRBV6-6 to TRBJ2-7, with D maybe TRBD1 (5 bases). Germline V gene lookup returns CDR1 MNHNY and CDR2 SVGAGI (reference sequence). V lost 5 bases and J 2 bases, leaving 16 bases between the germline ends. The CDR3 covers 15 residues. CDR3 DNA sequence: TGTGCCAGCAGTCCCCCCAGGGTTCCCCCCTACGAGCAGTACTTC. Its protein product is CASSPPRVPPYEQYF.

The chain has TRBV29-1 and TRBJ2-5; 9 bases match TRBD2. Germline V gives CDR1 SQVTM, CDR2 ANQGSEA. J was trimmed by 5 bases and V by 4 bases; bases with no gene match: 11. CDR3 length: 15 residues. Here the CDR3 DNA reads TGCAGCGTTGCTTCTAGGGGCGGGGGGGCTGAGACCCAGTACTTC. It yields the protein CSVASRGGGAETQYF.

This clonotype was detected only a few times. CDR3 protein: CASSPSGPSNTEAFF. The CDR3, as DNA: TGTGCCAGCAGCCCATCCGGGCCCAGTAACACTGAAGCTTTCTTT. This sequence joins TRBV6-5 and TRBJ1-1; D not resolved. Germline V gene lookup returns CDR1 MNHEY and CDR2 SVGAGI. The length of the CDR3 is 15 residues. Trimming left V 6 bases short and J 2 bases short, with 16 bases between.

The sample holds a few counts of this clonotype. This CDR3 is CASSPWTGTNYGYTF. The CDR3 DNA follows: TGTGCCAGCAGTCCTTGGACAGGAACTAACTATGGCTACACCTTC. The chain uses TRBV12-3 or TRBV12-4 and TRBJ1-2, with 7 bases matching TRBD1. Trimming cost V 5 bases and J 0 bases; bases outside gene matches: 6. The CDR3 covers 15 residues.

This clonotype turned up a few times. The genes are TRBV10-3 and TRBJ2-3; 8 bases align to TRBD1. Germline CDR1 is ENHRY and CDR2 is SYGVKD. This CDR3 region has 15 residues. Trimming removed 6 bases from V and 5 bases from J; junction bases left unmatched: 10. CDR3 amino acids: CAIRGTGTGIDTQYF. DNA of the CDR3: TGTGCCATCAGGGGAACCGGGACAGGTATAGATACGCAGTATTTT.

The chain links TRBV10-3 to TRBJ2-1, with TRBD2 identical over 12 bases. Germline V gives CDR1 ENHRY, CDR2 SYGVKD. V lost 3 bases to trimming and J lost 7 bases; unmatched junction nucleotides: 19. The CDR3 has 20 residues. CDR3 nucleotides: TGTGCCATCAGTGACTTGGACAGGGGATATACTAGCGGGGGGAGAAATGAGCAGTTCTTC. Its translation is CAISDLDRGYTSGGRNEQFF.

The chain has TRBV5-5 and TRBJ1-1; D remains unclear. CDR1 SGHKS and CDR2 YYEKEE come from the germline V gene (reference sequence). The CDR3 has 14 amino acids. V lost 2 bases to trimming and J lost 3 bases, with 11 bases between them. The CDR3 nucleotides are TGTGCCAGCAGCTTCGATGGTTTAGACACTGAAGCTTTCTTT. Translated, it gives CASSFDGLDTEAFF. The whole variable domain, remainder taken from reference TRBV5-5 and TRBJ1-1, is DAGVTQSPTHLIKTRGQQVTLRCSPISGHKSVSWYQQVLGQGPQFIFQYYEKEERGRGNFPDRFSARQFPNYSSELNVNALLLGDSALYLCASSFDGLDTEAFFGQGTRLTVV.

The gene calls are TRBV7-9 and TRBJ2-1; D gene ambiguous. The CDR3 contains 12 residues. Trimming removed 8 bases at V and 9 bases at J, with 14 bases between. Germline V gene sequence: CDR1 SEHNR, CDR2 FQNEAQ (reference sequence). The CDR3 loop is CASSLSGSEQFF. In nucleotides, the CDR3 is TGTGCCAGCTCCCTCTCTGGAAGTGAGCAGTTCTTC.

The chain joins TRBV7-2 to TRBJ2-5; a weak D match, TRBD2 (6 bases). The length of the CDR3 is 14 residues. Deletions cut 4 bases from V and 2 bases from J, with 11 bases between. Germline CDR1 reads SGHTA; CDR2 reads FQGNSA. The CDR3 loop reads CASSWVSGQETQYF. The CDR3 DNA follows: TGTGCCAGCAGCTGGGTCAGCGGGCAAGAGACCCAGTACTTC.

This clonotype has ten or more counts. The rearrangement links TRBV4-2 to TRBJ1-6; 9 bases are a match to TRBD1. Germline CDR1 reads LGHNA; CDR2 reads YNFKEQ. V gave up 0 bases and J gave up 7 bases; unmatched junction bases: 4. This CDR3 has 16 residues. CDR3 protein: CASSQEGGTGNSPLHF. CDR3 DNA sequence: TGTGCCAGCAGCCAAGAAGGTGGGACAGGGAATTCACCCCTCCACTTT.

The chain couples TRBV7-2 to TRBJ2-3, with 9 bases lining up with TRBD2. The germline V gene has CDR1 SGHTA and CDR2 FQGNSA. The CDR3 covers 16 residues. Trimming removed 5 bases from V and 0 bases from J; junction bases left unmatched: 6. In DNA, the CDR3 is TGTGCCAGCAGCCTTTTTGCGGGGGGGAGCACAGATACGCAGTATTTT. It codes for CASSLFAGGSTDTQYF.

The V and J genes are TRBV10-3 and TRBJ1-6, with TRBD1 as a possible D gene (5 bases). Germline V lookup: CDR1 ENHRY, CDR2 SYGVKD. The ends were cut back, 4 bases at V and 8 bases at J, with 9 bases in the middle. The CDR3 extends over 13 amino acids. CDR3 nucleotides: TGTGCCATCAGTGGAGGGGAGTATTCACCCCTCCACTTT. This gives the protein CAISGGEYSPLHF.